The source of this T cell receptor beta chain is a study of T cell clonality in common variable immunodeficiency. Findings and caveats of the study: CVID subjects showed higher TCRbeta clonality than healthy controls. Authors noted CVID clonality's cause needs subpopulation repertoire sequencing.

The CDR3 covers 14 residues. Per the germline V gene, CDR1 is SGHDN and CDR2 is FVKESK. V was shortened by 5 bases and J by 4 bases, with 14 bases between the two germline ends. CVID and control samples used equivalent genomic DNA input. Only in-frame clones appear in the TCRdb table, and some are missing; sequencing was by immunoSEQ multiplex PCR. The record shows roughly 42,000 clones for this sample, with no singletons present. This clone has at least ten counts. The target antigen is unknown. The read halts 3 residues ahead of the CDR3 end, with the missing end drawn from the germline J gene. V is TRBV14 and J is TRBJ1-2, with D possibly matching TRBD1 (6 bases). The clonotype originates from a person between 18 and 75 years old in good health. Sequencing used peripheral blood mononuclear cells. The CDR3 bases that were read are TGTGCCAGCAGCTTTGAGGACAGTCCCTATGGC. Its translation is CASSFEDSPYG. The full CDR3 protein is CASSFEDSPYGYTF.